The 21 T cell receptor beta chains below come from one sample, sequenced in a study of T cells in Graves' hyperthyroidism and ophthalmopathy. The CDR3 regions of TCR beta were amplified from RNA transcripts. TCR CDR3 regions were first amplified by RT-PCR with HTBI primers. In TCRdb, the multiplex PCR reads were re-called with MiXCR into one record per CDR3 protein. This sample has roughly 350,000 distinct CDR3 sequences, with approximately 13% found just once. The material sequenced was blood. The receptor set was obtained from a woman aged 40 to 50 with Graves' ophthalmopathy.

The sample holds many counts of this clonotype. The chain joins TRBV2 to TRBJ2-5; D gene uncertain. V was clipped by 5 bases and J by 5 bases, with 12 bases between them. This CDR3 is built from 13 residues. The germline V gene encodes CDR1 SNHLY and CDR2 FYNNEI. CDR3 in amino acids: CASSYKPTETQYF. DNA for the CDR3: TGTGCCAGCAGTTACAAACCCACGGAGACCCAGTACTTC.

There are many counts of this clonotype. V usage is TRBV11-2 and J usage is TRBJ2-3, with a weak D call TRBD2 (5 bases). Germline CDR1 is SGHAT and CDR2 is FQNNGV. The CDR3 runs 15 residues. V was trimmed by 1 base and J by 0 bases, leaving 8 bases between them. CDR3 bases: TGTGCCAGCAGCTTAGCGGGGTCTAGCACAGATACGCAGTATTTT. Its protein product is CASSLAGSSTDTQYF.

This clonotype was counted at least ten times. The V gene is TRBV7-2, the J gene TRBJ2-2; a weak D match, TRBD1 (6 bases). V lost 5 bases, J lost 2 bases, and 12 bases lay in between. The CDR3 has 15 residues. Germline values: CDR1 SGHTA, CDR2 FQGNSA. The CDR3 is CASSPRGGNTGELFF. In DNA form, the CDR3 reads TGTGCCAGCAGCCCGCGAGGGGGAAACACCGGGGAGCTGTTTTTT. Together with reference TRBV7-2 and TRBJ2-2, the CDR3 gives the full variable domain: GAGVSQSPSNKVTEKGKDVELRCDPISGHTALYWYRQSLGQGLEFLIYFQGNSAPDKSGLPSDRFSAERTGGSVSTLTIQRTQQEDSAVYLCASSPRGGNTGELFFGEGSRLTVL.

This clonotype was observed a few times. V usage is TRBV5-5 and J usage is TRBJ1-3; D is uncertain. This CDR3 has 16 amino acids. V shed 4 bases and J shed 0 bases, with 14 bases lying between them. Germline CDR1 reads SGHKS; CDR2 reads YYEKEE (reference sequence). The CDR3 loop is CASSGGFWSSGNTIYF. The CDR3 DNA reads TGTGCCAGCAGCGGCGGCTTCTGGAGCTCTGGAAACACCATATATTTT.

The gene calls are TRBV7-9 and TRBJ1-2; D is ambiguous. The CDR3 has 12 residues. Germline CDR1 SEHNR, CDR2 FQNEAQ (reference sequence). V was pared by 7 bases and J by 7 bases, with 13 bases between. The DNA of the CDR3 is TGTGCCAGCACGGGAGGGCGCGGTGGCTACACCTTC. It specifies CASTGGRGGYTF. Using reference TRBV7-9 and TRBJ1-2 for the parts outside the CDR3, the full variable domain is DTGVSQNPRHKITKRGQNVTFRCDPISEHNRLYWYRQTLGQGPEFLTYFQNEAQLEKSRLLSDRFSAERPKGSFSTLEIQRTEQGDSAMYLCASTGGRGGYTFGSGTRLTVV.

The sample holds many counts of this clonotype. The chain uses TRBV6-1 and TRBJ2-2; D unclear. Per the germline V gene, CDR1 is MNHNS and CDR2 is SASEGT. The CDR3 contains 13 residues. V lost 2 bases and J lost 6, with 7 bases in between. The CDR3 sequence: CASSELLAGELFF. As DNA, the CDR3 is TGTGCCAGCAGTGAATTGCTGGCCGGGGAGCTGTTTTTT.

Notes on this clonotype: This may stem from a read error, because a much larger clone lies one nucleotide away. The genes are TRBV2 and TRBJ2-7; no definite D call. Germline V gene sequence: CDR1 SNHLY, CDR2 FYNNEI. With 8 bases removed from V and 5 bases from J, the gap between germline ends came to 13 bases. The CDR3 is made up of 12 amino acids. The CDR3 DNA reads TGTGCCAGCGAAATCGGGTTTCACGAGCAGTACTTC. Protein product: CASEIGFHEQYF.

This clonotype was observed many times. The chain has TRBV12-3 or TRBV12-4 and TRBJ1-1; D is unresolved. Trimming cost V 3 bases and J 7 bases, with 9 bases left between them. The CDR3 loop spans 12 amino acids. CDR3 bases: TGTGCCAGCAGTTTCAGTAGAAATGAAGCTTTCTTT. It translates to CASSFSRNEAFF.

The chain links TRBV4-1 to TRBJ1-5; no clear D. The germline gives CDR1 MGHRA, CDR2 YSYEKL. V lost 4 bases to trimming and J lost 0 bases, with 13 bases between them. The CDR3 contains 16 residues. This CDR3 reads CASSPTGSDSNQPQHF. The CDR3 DNA sequence: TGCGCCAGCAGCCCAACCGGAAGTGATAGCAATCAGCCCCAGCATTTT.

The chain employs TRBV6-5 and TRBJ2-6; no clear D. Deletions cut 2 bases from V and 0 bases from J, with 8 bases between. This CDR3 has 16 residues. Germline CDR1 is MNHEY and CDR2 is SVGAGI. This CDR3 is CASSYGGYSGANVLTF. In DNA form, the CDR3 reads TGTGCCAGCAGTTACGGCGGATACTCTGGGGCCAACGTCCTGACTTTC.

This clonotype has more than one count but fewer than ten. This chain uses TRBV5-1 with TRBJ1-4; D gene unclear. Germline V gene lookup returns CDR1 SGHRS and CDR2 YFSETQ. Trimming removed 2 bases at V and 4 bases at J, with 12 bases between. The CDR3 is 15 amino acids. The CDR3 region is CASSFNGAYNEKLFF. CDR3 nucleotides: TGCGCCAGCAGCTTTAACGGCGCCTATAATGAAAAACTGTTTTTT.

This clonotype was observed many times. The rearrangement links TRBV3-1 to TRBJ2-7; 12 bases map to TRBD1. The CDR3 is 14 amino acids. V was pared by 4 bases and J by 7 bases, with 5 bases of the junction left unmatched. Germline-derived CDR1 and CDR2 are LGHDT and YNNKEL (reference sequence). CDR3 protein: CASSLGQGANEQYF. The DNA of the CDR3 is TGTGCCAGCAGCCTGGGACAGGGGGCCAATGAGCAGTACTTC.

This chain uses TRBV19 with TRBJ1-4; D is unclear. The CDR3 is 12 residues long. The V gene lost 9 bases and the J gene lost 7 bases, with 12 bases spanning the gap. Per the germline V gene, CDR1 is LNHDA and CDR2 is SQIVND (reference sequence). CDR3: CASRRVAEKLFF. CDR3 nucleotides: TGTGCCAGCAGGAGGGTAGCTGAAAAACTGTTTTTT.

As concerns this clonotype: This CDR3 is missing its conserved last phenylalanine or tryptophan, likely due to a read error. Written as DNA, the CDR3 is TGTGCCAGTCAAGGGGTATTAAGCAATCAGCCCCAGCATCTT. This encodes CASQGVLSNQPQHL. V usage is TRBV10-3 and J usage is TRBJ1-5, with D possibly matching TRBD1 (5 bases). Trimming stripped 10 bases from V and 1 base from J, with 14 bases between. The CDR3 is 14 amino acids. Germline loops: CDR1 ENHRY, CDR2 SYGVKD.

This clonotype was seen repeatedly, ten times or more. V and J are TRBV29-1 and TRBJ2-1; D unclear. CDR1 and CDR2 from the germline V gene are SQVTM and ANQGSEA. The CDR3 length is 12 residues. Between the trimmed V and J ends, which lost 7 bases and 5 bases, there was a span of 12 bases. CDR3 protein: CSGAPGNNEQFF. The DNA for the CDR3 is TGCAGCGGTGCACCAGGTAACAATGAGCAGTTCTTC.

This clonotype has more than one count but fewer than ten. V and J are TRBV11-2 and TRBJ2-1; D might be TRBD1 (5 bases). Trimming took 5 bases from V and 8 from J, leaving 16 bases between them. Germline V gene sequence: CDR1 SGHAT, CDR2 FQNNGV. The CDR3 contains 14 residues. Written as DNA, the CDR3 is TGTGCCAGCAGCCAGGGCCTACTAAGCGATGAGCAGTTCTTC. The encoded protein is CASSQGLLSDEQFF.

This clonotype was detected ten times or more. The gene calls are TRBV6-1 and TRBJ1-2, with 7 positions matching TRBD1. V trimming: 5 bases; J trimming: 5 bases; junction bases outside the gene matches: 5. The germline V gene has CDR1 MNHNS and CDR2 SASEGT. CDR3 length: 13 amino acids. CDR3 residues: CASSPDRAYGYTF. The DNA of the CDR3 is TGTGCCAGCAGTCCAGACAGGGCGTATGGCTACACCTTC.

This clonotype has ten or more counts. This chain links TRBV27 with TRBJ2-2; the D is unclear. The V and J ends lost 5 bases and 1 base respectively, with 8 bases between them. Germline V CDR1 and CDR2: MNHEY, SMNVEV (reference sequence). This CDR3 region has 14 residues. The CDR3 bases are TGTGCCAGCAGTGTTTATCAGAACACCGGGGAGCTGTTTTTT. Its protein is CASSVYQNTGELFF.

Ten or more counts support this clonotype. The chain couples TRBV7-2 to TRBJ2-1, with 11 positions matching TRBD2. V was pared by 7 bases and J by 9 bases, with 11 bases of the junction left unmatched. Per the germline V gene, CDR1 is SGHTA and CDR2 is FQGNSA. The CDR3 contains 15 residues. CDR3 in amino acids: CASIPLAGGRGEQFF. The CDR3 DNA follows: TGTGCCAGCATCCCATTAGCGGGGGGGCGGGGTGAGCAGTTCTTC.

This clonotype was observed at least ten times. The CDR3 loop is CASSLSGAGNTIYF. The CDR3 nucleotides are TGTGCCAGCAGTTTATCGGGGGCTGGAAACACCATATATTTT. This chain connects TRBV28 to TRBJ1-3; D possibly corresponds to TRBD1 (5 bases). This CDR3 spans 14 amino acids. The V gene's germline CDR1 is MDHEN and CDR2 SYDVKM. Trimming took off 1 base at V and 2 bases at J, with 6 bases between the two ends.

The chain joins TRBV5-6 to TRBJ2-1; 9 bases map to TRBD1. CDR1 and CDR2 (germline): SGHDT, YYEEEE. V lost 0 bases, J lost 3 bases, and 4 bases stayed unmatched. The CDR3 has 16 residues. The CDR3 reads CASSLETGGIYNEQFF. The CDR3 DNA reads as TGTGCCAGCAGCTTGGAGACAGGGGGTATCTACAATGAGCAGTTCTTC.